The 3 T cell receptor beta chains below all came from one sample that was sequenced in a study of cytomegalovirus exposure and HLA in healthy donors (dated by TCRdb to 2016 to 2017). The library came from the immunoSEQ multiplex PCR assay. The multiplex PCR relied on a mix of 60 forward primers for TCR Vbeta segments and 13 reverse primers for TCR Jbeta segments. Sourced from immuneACCESS, this table was stored by TCRdb with only in-frame sequences that have V and J called. A share of the clones is absent; for the studies checked, an unresolved V gene accounts for under half, and the remainder has no known explanation. The sample records about 67,000 clones, roughly nine tenths of which are singletons. The ten largest clones add up to about 12% of the sample. The sample taken for sequencing was PBMCs. The receptor source for this set is a woman in her twenties or thirties in good health and CMV-seropositive.

In this sample, this clone turned up once. This chain links TRBV2 with TRBJ1-5; D gene unclear. CDR3 length: 13 residues. Germline lookup yields CDR1 SNHLY and CDR2 FYNNEI. V dropped 2 bases and J dropped 5 bases, with 7 bases sitting between them. CDR3 bases: TGTGCCAGCAGTGAAAATGGCTATCAGCCCCAGCATTTT. Amino acid sequence: CASSENGYQPQHF.

This sequence joins TRBV6-5 and TRBJ2-7; 7 bases are shared with TRBD2. V lost 6 bases and J lost 0; bases outside the gene matches: 2. The CDR3 runs 13 residues. CDR1 is MNHEY and CDR2 is SVGAGI in the germline V gene. This CDR3 is CASRGGSSYEQYF. In DNA form, the CDR3 reads TGTGCCAGCAGGGGCGGGAGCTCCTACGAGCAGTACTTC.

The chain uses TRBV30 and TRBJ1-2, with D unresolved. Trimming cost V 0 bases and J 8 bases, with 7 bases left between them. This CDR3 spans 11 amino acids. Germline CDR1 reads GTSNPN; CDR2 reads SVGIG (reference sequence). CDR3 loop: CAWSVLRGYTF. In DNA form, the CDR3 reads TGTGCCTGGAGTGTCCTCAGAGGCTACACCTTC. The variable domain in full, completed from reference TRBV30 and TRBJ1-2, reads SQTIHQWPATLVQPVGSPLSLECTVEGTSNPNLYWYRQAAGRGLQLLFYSVGIGQISSEVPQNLSASRPQDRQFILSSKKLLLSDSGFYLCAWSVLRGYTFGSGTRLTVV.